This T cell receptor (beta chain) was identified in a study of T cells in Graves' hyperthyroidism and ophthalmopathy. Across the whole study: Peripheral blood samples were taken at initial diagnosis, prior to any treatment.

RNA transcripts gave rise to amplified TCR beta CDR3 regions. HTBI primers were the set used in a first-round RT-PCR of the TCR CDR3. TCRdb processed the multiplex PCR reads anew with MiXCR; each CDR3 protein has one entry. The repertoire holds nearly 600,000 distinct CDR3 sequences, with 11% to 15% as singletons. Diagnostic decisions used clinical symptoms, serum thyroxine and TRAb, thyroid ultrasound and orbital computed tomography. Each 10 ml fresh peripheral blood draw supplied the PBMCs. Points from the study as a whole: Among thyroid clonotypes expanded above 0.001, most also appeared in blood.

This CDR3 spans 16 amino acids. V gave up 3 bases and J gave up 6 bases; unmatched junction bases: 10. This clonotype was observed many times. What it binds is not known. V is TRBV12-3 or TRBV12-4 and J is TRBJ2-3; 9 positions match TRBD2. The clonotype originates from a woman in her late teens or twenties with Graves' ophthalmopathy. Sequencing used blood. The CDR3 sequence is CASSLPTSGFMDTQYF. Here the CDR3 DNA reads TGTGCCAGCAGTTTGCCGACTAGCGGTTTCATGGATACGCAGTATTTT.